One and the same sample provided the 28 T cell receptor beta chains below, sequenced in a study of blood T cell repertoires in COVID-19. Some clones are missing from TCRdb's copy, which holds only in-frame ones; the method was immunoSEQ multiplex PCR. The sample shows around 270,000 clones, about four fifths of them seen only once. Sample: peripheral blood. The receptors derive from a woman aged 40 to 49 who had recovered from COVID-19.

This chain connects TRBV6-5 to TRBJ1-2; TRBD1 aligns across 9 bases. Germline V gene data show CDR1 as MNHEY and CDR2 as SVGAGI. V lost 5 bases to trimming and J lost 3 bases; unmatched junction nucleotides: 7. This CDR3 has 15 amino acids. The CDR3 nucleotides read TGTGCCAGCAGTAACCTAGGGACAGGGCACTATGGCTACACCTTC. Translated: CASSNLGTGHYGYTF.

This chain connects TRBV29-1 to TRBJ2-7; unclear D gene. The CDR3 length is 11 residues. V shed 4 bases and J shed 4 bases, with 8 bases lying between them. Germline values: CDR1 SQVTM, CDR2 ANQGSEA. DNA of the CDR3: TGCAGCGTTGTATCTAGTTACGAGCAGTACTTC. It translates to CSVVSSYEQYF.

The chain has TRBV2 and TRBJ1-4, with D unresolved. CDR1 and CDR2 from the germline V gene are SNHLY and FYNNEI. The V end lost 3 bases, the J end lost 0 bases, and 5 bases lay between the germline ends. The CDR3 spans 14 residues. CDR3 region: CASSERTTNEKLFF. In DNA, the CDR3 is TGTGCCAGCAGTGAGAGAACAACTAATGAAAAACTGTTTTTT.

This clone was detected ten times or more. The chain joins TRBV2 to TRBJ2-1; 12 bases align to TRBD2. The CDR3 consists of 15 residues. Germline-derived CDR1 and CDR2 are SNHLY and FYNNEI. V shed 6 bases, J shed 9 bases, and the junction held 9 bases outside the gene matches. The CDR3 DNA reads TGTGCCAGCAGACCACTAGCGGGGGGTGATGGTGAGCAGTTCTTC. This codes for CASRPLAGGDGEQFF. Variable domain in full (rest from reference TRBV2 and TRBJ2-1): EPEVTQTPSHQVTQMGQEVILRCVPISNHLYFYWYRQILGQKVEFLVSFYNNEISEKSEIFDDQFSVERPDGSNFTLKIRSTKLEDSAMYFCASRPLAGGDGEQFFGPGTRLTVL.

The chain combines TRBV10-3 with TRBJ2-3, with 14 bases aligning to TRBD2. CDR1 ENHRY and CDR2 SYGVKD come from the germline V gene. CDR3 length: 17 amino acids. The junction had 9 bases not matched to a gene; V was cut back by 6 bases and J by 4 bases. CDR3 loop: CAIRGTSGGKIADTQYF. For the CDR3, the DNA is TGTGCCATCAGGGGGACTAGCGGGGGTAAAATCGCAGATACGCAGTATTTT.

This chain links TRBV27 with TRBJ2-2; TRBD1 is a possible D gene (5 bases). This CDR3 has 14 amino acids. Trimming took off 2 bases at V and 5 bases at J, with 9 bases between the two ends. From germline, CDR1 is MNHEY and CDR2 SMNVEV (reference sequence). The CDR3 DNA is TGTGCCAGCAGTTTACAGGGTTGGACCGGGGAGCTGTTTTTT. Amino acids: CASSLQGWTGELFF.

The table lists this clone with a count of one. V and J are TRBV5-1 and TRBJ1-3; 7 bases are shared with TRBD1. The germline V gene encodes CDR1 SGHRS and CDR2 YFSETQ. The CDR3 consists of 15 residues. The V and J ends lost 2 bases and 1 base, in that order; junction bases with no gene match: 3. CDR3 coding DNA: TGCGCCAGCAGCTTTACAGGGGCTTCTGGAAACACCATATATTTT. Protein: CASSFTGASGNTIYF.

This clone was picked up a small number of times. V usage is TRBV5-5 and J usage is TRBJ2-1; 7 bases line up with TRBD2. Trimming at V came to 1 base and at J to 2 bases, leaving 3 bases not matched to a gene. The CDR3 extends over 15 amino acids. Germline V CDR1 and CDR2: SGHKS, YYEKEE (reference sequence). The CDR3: CASSLTSDTYNEQFF. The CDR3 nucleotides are TGTGCCAGCAGCTTGACTAGCGATACCTACAATGAGCAGTTCTTC.

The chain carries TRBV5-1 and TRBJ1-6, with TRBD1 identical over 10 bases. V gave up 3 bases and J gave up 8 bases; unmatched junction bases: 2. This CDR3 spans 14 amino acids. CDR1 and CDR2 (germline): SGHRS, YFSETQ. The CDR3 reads CASSSGTGDSPLHF. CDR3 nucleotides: TGCGCCAGCAGCTCAGGGACAGGGGATTCACCCCTCCACTTT.

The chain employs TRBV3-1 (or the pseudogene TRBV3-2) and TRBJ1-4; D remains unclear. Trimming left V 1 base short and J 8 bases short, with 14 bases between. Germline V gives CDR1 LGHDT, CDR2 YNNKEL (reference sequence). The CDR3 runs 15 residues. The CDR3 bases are TGTGCCAGCAGCCAAGTTAGCCGACTAGGGGAAAAACTGTTTTTT. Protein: CASSQVSRLGEKLFF.

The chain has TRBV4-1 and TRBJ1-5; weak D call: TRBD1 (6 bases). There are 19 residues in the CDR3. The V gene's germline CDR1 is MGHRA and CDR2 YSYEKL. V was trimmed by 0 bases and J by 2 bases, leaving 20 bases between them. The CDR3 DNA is TGCGCCAGCAGCCAAGATCTATTCTCGGCCAGGGGAGGCAATCAGCCCCAGCATTTT. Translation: CASSQDLFSARGGNQPQHF.

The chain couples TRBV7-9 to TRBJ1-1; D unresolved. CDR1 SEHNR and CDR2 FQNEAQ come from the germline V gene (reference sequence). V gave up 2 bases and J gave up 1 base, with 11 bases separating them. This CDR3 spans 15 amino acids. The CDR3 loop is CASSLIWRSNTEAFF. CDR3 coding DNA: TGTGCCAGCAGCTTAATCTGGAGGTCGAACACTGAAGCTTTCTTT.

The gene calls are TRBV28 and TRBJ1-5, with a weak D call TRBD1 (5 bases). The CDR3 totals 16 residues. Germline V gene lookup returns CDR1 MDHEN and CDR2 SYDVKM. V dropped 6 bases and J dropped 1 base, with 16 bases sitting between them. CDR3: CASSPGLKGSNQPQHF. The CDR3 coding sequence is TGTGCCAGCAGCCCCGGCCTAAAGGGGAGCAATCAGCCCCAGCATTTT.

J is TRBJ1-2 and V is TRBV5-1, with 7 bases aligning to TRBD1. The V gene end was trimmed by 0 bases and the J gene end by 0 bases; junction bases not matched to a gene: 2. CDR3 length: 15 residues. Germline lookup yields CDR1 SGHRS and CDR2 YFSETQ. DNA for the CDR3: TGCGCCAGCAGCTTGGGACAGGGCACTAACTATGGCTACACCTTC. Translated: CASSLGQGTNYGYTF.

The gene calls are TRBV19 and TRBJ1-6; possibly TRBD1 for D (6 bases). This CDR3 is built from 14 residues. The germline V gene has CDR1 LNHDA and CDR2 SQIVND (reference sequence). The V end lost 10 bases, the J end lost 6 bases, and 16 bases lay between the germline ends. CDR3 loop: CATQLGAVNSPLHF. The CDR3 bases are TGTGCCACCCAACTGGGGGCTGTTAATTCACCCCTCCACTTT.

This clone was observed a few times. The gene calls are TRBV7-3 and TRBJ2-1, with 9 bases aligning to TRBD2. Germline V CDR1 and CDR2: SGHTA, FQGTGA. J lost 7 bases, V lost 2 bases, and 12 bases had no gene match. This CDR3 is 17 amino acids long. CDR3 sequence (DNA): TGTGCCAGCAGCTTATCTAGCGGGGCCCCCTTCGTGAATGAGCAGTTCTTC. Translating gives CASSLSSGAPFVNEQFF.

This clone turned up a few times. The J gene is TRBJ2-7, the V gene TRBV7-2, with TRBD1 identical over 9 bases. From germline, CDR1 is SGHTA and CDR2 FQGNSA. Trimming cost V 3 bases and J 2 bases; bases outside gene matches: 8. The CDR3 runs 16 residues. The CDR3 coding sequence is TGTGCCAGCAGCTTGTTGGCCGGGACAGGGACCTACGAGCAGTACTTC. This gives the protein CASSLLAGTGTYEQYF.

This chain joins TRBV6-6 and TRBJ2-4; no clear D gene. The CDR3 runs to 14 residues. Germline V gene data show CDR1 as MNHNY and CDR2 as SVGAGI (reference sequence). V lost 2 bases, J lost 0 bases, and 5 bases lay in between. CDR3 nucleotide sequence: TGTGCCAGCAGTTACGGCCTAGCCAAAAACATTCAGTACTTC. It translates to CASSYGLAKNIQYF.

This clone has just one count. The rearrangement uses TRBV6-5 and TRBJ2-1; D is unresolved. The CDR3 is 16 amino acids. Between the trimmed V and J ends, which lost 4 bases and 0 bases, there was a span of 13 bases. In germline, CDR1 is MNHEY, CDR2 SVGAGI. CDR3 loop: CASSSQARNSYNEQFF. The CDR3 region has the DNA TGTGCCAGCAGTTCCCAAGCACGAAACTCCTACAATGAGCAGTTCTTC.

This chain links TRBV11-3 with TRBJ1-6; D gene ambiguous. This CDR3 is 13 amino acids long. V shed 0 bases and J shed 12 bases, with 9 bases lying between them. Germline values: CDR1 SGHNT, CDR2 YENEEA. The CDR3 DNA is TGTGCCAGCAGCTTAGATCCGGCGGAACCCCTCCACTTT. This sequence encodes CASSLDPAEPLHF. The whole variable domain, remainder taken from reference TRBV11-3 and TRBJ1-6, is EAGVVQSPRYKIIEKKQPVAFWCNPISGHNTLYWYLQNLGQGPELLIRYENEEAVDDSQLPKDRFSAERLKGVDSTLKIQPAELGDSAVYLCASSLDPAEPLHFGNGTRLTVT.

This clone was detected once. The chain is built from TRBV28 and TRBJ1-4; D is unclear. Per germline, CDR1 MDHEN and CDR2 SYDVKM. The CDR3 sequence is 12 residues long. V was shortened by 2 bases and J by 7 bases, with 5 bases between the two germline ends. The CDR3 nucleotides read TGTGCCAGCAGTTTACCCCTTGAAAAACTGTTTTTT. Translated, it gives CASSLPLEKLFF.

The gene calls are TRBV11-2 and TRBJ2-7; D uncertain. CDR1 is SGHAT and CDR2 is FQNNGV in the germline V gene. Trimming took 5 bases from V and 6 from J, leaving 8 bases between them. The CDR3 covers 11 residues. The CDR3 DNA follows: TGTGCCAGCAGCCTTACGGTCGAGCAGTACTTC. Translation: CASSLTVEQYF.

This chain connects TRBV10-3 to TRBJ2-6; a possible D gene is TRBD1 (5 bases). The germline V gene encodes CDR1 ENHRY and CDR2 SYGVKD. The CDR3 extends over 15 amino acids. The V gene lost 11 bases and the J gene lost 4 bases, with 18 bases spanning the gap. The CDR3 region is CASTGREAGANVLTF. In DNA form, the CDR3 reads TGTGCCTCGACCGGCAGGGAAGCCGGGGCCAACGTCCTGACTTTC.

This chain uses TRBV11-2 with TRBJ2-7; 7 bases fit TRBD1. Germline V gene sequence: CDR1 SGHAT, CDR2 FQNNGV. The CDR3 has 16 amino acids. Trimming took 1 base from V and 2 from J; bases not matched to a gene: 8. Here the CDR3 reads CASSLGTGSIPYEQYF. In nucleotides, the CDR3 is TGTGCCAGCAGCTTAGGGACAGGATCGATCCCCTACGAGCAGTACTTC.

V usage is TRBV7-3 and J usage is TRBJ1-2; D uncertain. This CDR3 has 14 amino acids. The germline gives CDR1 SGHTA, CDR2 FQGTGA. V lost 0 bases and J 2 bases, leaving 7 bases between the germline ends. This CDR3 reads CASSLTAGNYGYTF. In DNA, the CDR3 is TGTGCCAGCAGCTTAACAGCGGGCAACTATGGCTACACCTTC.

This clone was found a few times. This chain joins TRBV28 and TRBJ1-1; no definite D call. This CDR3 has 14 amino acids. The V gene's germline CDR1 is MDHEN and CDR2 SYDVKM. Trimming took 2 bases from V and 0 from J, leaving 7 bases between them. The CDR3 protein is CASSLEQLNTEAFF. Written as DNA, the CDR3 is TGTGCCAGCAGTTTAGAACAGCTGAACACTGAAGCTTTCTTT.

CDR3 DNA sequence: TGTGCCAGCAGCTTCGAGACAGGGGGCCTATATGGCTACACCTTC. This codes for CASSFETGGLYGYTF. The rearrangement uses TRBV7-9 and TRBJ1-2; 10 bases map to TRBD1. The CDR3 loop spans 15 amino acids. CDR1 is SEHNR and CDR2 is FQNEAQ in the germline V gene (reference sequence). The ends lost 3 bases at V and 5 bases at J; junction bases unmatched: 6.

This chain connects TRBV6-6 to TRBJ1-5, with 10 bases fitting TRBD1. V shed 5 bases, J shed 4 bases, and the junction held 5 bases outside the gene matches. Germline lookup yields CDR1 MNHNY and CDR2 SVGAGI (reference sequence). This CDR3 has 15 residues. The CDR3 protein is CASSDRDRGNQPQHF. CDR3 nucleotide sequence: TGTGCCAGCAGTGACCGGGACAGGGGAAATCAGCCCCAGCATTTT.